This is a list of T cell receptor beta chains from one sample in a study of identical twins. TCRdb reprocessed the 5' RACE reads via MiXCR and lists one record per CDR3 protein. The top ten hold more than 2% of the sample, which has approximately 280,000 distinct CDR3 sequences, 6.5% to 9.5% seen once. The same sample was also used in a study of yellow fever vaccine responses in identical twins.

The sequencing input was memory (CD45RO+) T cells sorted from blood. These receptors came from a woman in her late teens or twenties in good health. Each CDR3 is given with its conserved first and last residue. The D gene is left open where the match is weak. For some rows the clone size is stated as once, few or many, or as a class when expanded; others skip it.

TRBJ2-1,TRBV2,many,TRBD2,TGTGCCAGCCCACCCTTTAGCGGGAGGGGCAATGAGCAGTTCTTC,CASPPFSGRGNEQFF
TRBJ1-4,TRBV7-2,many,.,TGTGCCAGCAGCGGCCGTTCCGTCGACCGGGCAGAAAAACTGTTTTTT,CASSGRSVDRAEKLFF
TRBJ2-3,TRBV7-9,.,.,TGTGCCAGCAGCTTAGCTGGGGTTAGCACAGATACGCAGTATTTT,CASSLAGVSTDTQYF
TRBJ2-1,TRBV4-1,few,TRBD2,TGCGCCAGCAGCCAGGACGGGACTAGCGGGAGGGCCTGGCAGTTCTTC,CASSQDGTSGRAWQFF
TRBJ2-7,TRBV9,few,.,TGTGCCAGCAGCGTTAGGGGAGTTGGTATGGAAACCAACTACGAGCAGTACTTC,CASSVRGVGMETNYEQYF
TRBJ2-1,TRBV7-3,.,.,TGTGCCAGCAGCTTAGACACCTTAAATGAGCAGTTCTTC,CASSLDTLNEQFF
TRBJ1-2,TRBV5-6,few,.,TGTGCCAGCAGCTTGTTAAAAGCAGGTCGCTACACCTTC,CASSLLKAGRYTF
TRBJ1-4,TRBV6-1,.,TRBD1,TGTGCCAGCAGTCTCACGTCGGGACAGTCCCTTAATGAAAAACTGTTTTTT,CASSLTSGQSLNEKLFF
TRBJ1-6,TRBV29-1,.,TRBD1,TGCAGCGGCGGGACAGTAAGTTATAATTCACCCCTCCACTTT,CSGGTVSYNSPLHF
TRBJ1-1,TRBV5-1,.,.,TGCGCCAGCAGCGATATAGACCTCACTGAAGCTTTCTTT,CASSDIDLTEAFF
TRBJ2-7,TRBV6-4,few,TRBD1,TGTGCCAGCAGTGCTACGACAGGGAGCGAGCAGTACTTC,CASSATTGSEQYF
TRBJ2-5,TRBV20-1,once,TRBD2,TGCTGTGCTTCCCCCGTTCTAGCGGGACAAGAGACCCAGTACTTC,CCASPVLAGQETQYF
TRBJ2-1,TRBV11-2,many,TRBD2,TGTGCCAGCAGCTTAGCGACTAGCTTCTATGAGCAGTTCTTC,CASSLATSFYEQFF
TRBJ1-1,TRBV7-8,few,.,TGTGCCAGCAGCTTACGGTCGCAGGGGATCATGAACACTGAAGCTTTCTTT,CASSLRSQGIMNTEAFF
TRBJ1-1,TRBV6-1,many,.,TGTGCCAGCAGTGACAAAGACACCTACACTGAAGCTTTCTTT,CASSDKDTYTEAFF
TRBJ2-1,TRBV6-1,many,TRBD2,TGTGCCAGCAGCAACAGCGGGGTCCCCTCCTACAATGAGCAGTTCTTC,CASSNSGVPSYNEQFF
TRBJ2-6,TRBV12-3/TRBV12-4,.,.,TGTGCCAGCAGTTTTTGGCTGAGCTCTGGGGCCAACGTCCTGACTTTC,CASSFWLSSGANVLTF
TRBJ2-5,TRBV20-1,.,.,TGCAGTGCTAGAAAGGGGTCCGGGGTTAGGGAGACCCAGTACTTC,CSARKGSGVRETQYF
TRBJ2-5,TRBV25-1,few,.,TGTGCCAGCAGTGATACCCAAGGGCAAGAGACCCAGTACTTC,CASSDTQGQETQYF
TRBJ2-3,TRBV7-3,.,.,TGTGCCAGCAGCCTTTTGGACAGCACAGATACGCAGTATTTT,CASSLLDSTDTQYF
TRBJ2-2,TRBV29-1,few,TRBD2,TGCAGCGTTGACGCGGGGGGGGCGACCTCCACCGGGGAGCTGTTTTTT,CSVDAGGATSTGELFF
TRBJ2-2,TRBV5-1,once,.,TGCGCCAGCACCTTGGGACCACAGAAAAACACCGGGGAGCTGTTTTTC,CASTLGPQKNTGELFF
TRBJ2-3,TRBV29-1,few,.,TGCAGCGTTGACCCAGGTTTTAGCACAGATACGCAGTATTTT,CSVDPGFSTDTQYF
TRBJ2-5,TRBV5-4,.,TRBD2,TGTGCCAGCAGCCCGGACCTAGGACTAGCGGGGTCCCAAGAGACCCAGTACTTC,CASSPDLGLAGSQETQYF
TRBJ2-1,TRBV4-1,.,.,TGCGCCAGCAGCCACCTTCAAAGGGAGCAGTTCTTC,CASSHLQREQFF
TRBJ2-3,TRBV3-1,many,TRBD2,TGTGCCAGCAGCCAATCTTGGGGCGGGAGCGGCACAGATACGCAGTATTTT,CASSQSWGGSGTDTQYF
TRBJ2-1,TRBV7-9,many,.,TGTGCCAGCAGCTTAGTCGCAGTTGAGCAGTTCTTC,CASSLVAVEQFF
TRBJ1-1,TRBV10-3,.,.,TGTGCCATCAGTGCTGGGGGGCGGGAAGCTTTCTTT,CAISAGGREAFF
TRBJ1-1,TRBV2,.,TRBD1,TGTGCCAGTACGGGACAGGGGAGGCCTGAAGCTTTCTTT,CASTGQGRPEAFF
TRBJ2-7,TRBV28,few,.,TGTGCCAGCAGTTCCCCGGGACCCTATGAGTACGAGCAGTACTTC,CASSSPGPYEYEQYF
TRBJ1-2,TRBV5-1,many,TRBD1,TGCGCCAGCAGCCCAGGACAGGCGTCCGGCTACACCTTC,CASSPGQASGYTF
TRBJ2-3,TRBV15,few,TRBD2,TGTGCCACCAGCAAGGGACTAGCGGGGGGGCCTAGCACAGATACGCAGTATTTT,CATSKGLAGGPSTDTQYF
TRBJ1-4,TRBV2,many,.,TGTGCCAGCAGTCTGGGGCCAGCTGAAAAACTGTTTTTT,CASSLGPAEKLFF
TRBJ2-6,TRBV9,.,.,TGTGCCAGCAGCGTAGGCCAGGGGCTGGGTGGGGCCAACGTCCTGACTTTC,CASSVGQGLGGANVLTF
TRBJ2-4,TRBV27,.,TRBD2,TGTGCCAGCAGTTTAGGGGGGAGGGCGGCAAACATTCAGTACTTC,CASSLGGRAANIQYF
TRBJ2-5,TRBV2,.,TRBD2,TGTGCCAGCAGCTCCGGGACTAGCTTTGCAGAGACCCAGTACTTC,CASSSGTSFAETQYF
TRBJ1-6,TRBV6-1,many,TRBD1,TGTGCCAGCAGACGACAGGGAAGAGAATCACCCCTCCACTTT,CASRRQGRESPLHF
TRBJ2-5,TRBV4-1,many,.,TGCGCCAGCAGCCAGGCCCTGGTTCGGTCTAGCCAAGAGACCCAGTACTTC,CASSQALVRSSQETQYF
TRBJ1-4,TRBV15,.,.,TGTGCCACCAGCAGTTTTGCTTCGGGGGTTGAAAAACTGTTTTTT,CATSSFASGVEKLFF
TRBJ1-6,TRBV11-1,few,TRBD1,TGTGCCAGCAGCTTAGACCGCCGTTGGGACAGGGGGCGCGGGTCACCCCTCCACTTT,CASSLDRRWDRGRGSPLHF
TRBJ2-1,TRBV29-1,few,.,TGCAGCGTTTCGCTGGCCTCTCGCTACAATGAGCAGTTCTTC,CSVSLASRYNEQFF
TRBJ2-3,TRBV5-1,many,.,TGCGCCAGCAGCTTTCTTCCCGCAGATACGCAGTATTTT,CASSFLPADTQYF
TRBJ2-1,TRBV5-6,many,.,TGTGCCAGCACCCCTGGGGTAGGGAGCTACAATGAGCAGTTCTTC,CASTPGVGSYNEQFF
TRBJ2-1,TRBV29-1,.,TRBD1,TGCAGCGTTGGGGGGCACCGGGACAGGGTATACAATGAGCAGTTCTTC,CSVGGHRDRVYNEQFF
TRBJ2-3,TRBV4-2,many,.,TGTGCCAGCAGCCAAGATACAGGACTGGGCTCAGATACGCAGTATTTT,CASSQDTGLGSDTQYF
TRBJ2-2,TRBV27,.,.,TGTGCCAGCAGTTTTCGCGGGGAGCTGTTTTTT,CASSFRGELFF
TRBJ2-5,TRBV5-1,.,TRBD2,TGCGCCAGCAGCTTTTTGGCTAGCGGGAGTGGAGAGACCCAGTACTTC,CASSFLASGSGETQYF
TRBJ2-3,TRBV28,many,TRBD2,TGTGCCAGCAGTCCGGGAGGGAGTAGGGCAGATACGCAGTATTTT,CASSPGGSRADTQYF